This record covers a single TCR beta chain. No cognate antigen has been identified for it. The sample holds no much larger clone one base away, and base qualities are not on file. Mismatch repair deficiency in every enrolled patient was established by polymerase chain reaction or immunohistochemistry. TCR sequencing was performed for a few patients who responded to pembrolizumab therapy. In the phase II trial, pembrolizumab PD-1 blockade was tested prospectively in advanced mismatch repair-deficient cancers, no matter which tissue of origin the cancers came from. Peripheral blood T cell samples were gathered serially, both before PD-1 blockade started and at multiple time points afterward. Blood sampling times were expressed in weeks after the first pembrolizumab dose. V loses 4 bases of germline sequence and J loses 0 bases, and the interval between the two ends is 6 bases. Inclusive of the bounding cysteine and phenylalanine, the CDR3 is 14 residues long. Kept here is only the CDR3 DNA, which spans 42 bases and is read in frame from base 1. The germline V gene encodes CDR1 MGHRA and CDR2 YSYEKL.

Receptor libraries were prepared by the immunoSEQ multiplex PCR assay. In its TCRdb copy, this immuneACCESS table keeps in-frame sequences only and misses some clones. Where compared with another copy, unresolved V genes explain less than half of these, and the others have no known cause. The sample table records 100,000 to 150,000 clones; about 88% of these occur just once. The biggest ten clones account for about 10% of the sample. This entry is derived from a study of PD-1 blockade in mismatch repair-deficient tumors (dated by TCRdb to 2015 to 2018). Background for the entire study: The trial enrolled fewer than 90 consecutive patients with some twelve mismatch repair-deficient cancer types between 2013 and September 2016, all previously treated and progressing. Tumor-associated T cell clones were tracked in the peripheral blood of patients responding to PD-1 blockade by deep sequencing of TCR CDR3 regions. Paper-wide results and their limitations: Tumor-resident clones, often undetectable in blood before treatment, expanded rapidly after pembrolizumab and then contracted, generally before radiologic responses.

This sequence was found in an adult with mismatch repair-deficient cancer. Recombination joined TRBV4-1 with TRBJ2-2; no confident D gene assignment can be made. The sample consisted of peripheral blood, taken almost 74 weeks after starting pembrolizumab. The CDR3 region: CASSPRANTGELFF. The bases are TGCGCCAGCAGCCCCCGGGCGAACACCGGGGAGCTGTTTTTT.